This T cell receptor (beta chain) was sequenced during a study of shared clonotypes between healthy human individuals. On the study more broadly: Donors were a couple of women and a few men aged 18 to 49. General study findings and limits: Shared clonotypes: about 5% naive CD4, roughly 4% naive CD8, about 2.4% memory CD4, approximately 0.4% memory CD8.

Concerning this clone itself: The antigen remains undetermined.

All donors were healthy HIV-negative adults lacking recent acute infections or vaccinations. Researchers divided each subset's genomic DNA evenly across several immunoSEQ plates. TCRdb keeps only in-frame clones here, not all; method: immunoSEQ multiplex PCR. In the table there are approximately 1,500,000 clones, roughly 97% of which are singletons. Germline V gives CDR1 SEHNR, CDR2 FQNEAQ (reference sequence). This CDR3 comprises 15 residues. J gave up 3 bases and V 3 bases, and 6 bases lay outside the gene matches. The chain is built from TRBV7-9 and TRBJ1-1, with TRBD1 matching over 8 bases. Sequencing used naive CD4+ T cells sorted from blood. Regarding subset: CD45RA+ positively selected. The TCR was taken from a man between 25 and 39 years old in good health. DNA for the CDR3: TGTGCCAGCAGCTTTGCACAGGGGGAGTACACTGAAGCTTTCTTT. This sequence encodes CASSFAQGEYTEAFF.